What follows are 19 T cell receptor beta chains derived from one specimen sequenced in a study of T cell responses to AZD1222 COVID-19 vaccine. Assay used: immunoSEQ multiplex PCR; TCRdb lists only in-frame clones, some missing. This repertoire shows 120,000 or so clones, 80% to 90% found once; its top ten account for 11%. Source: peripheral blood, taken on day 0 of MenACWY control vaccination. The receptors originated from an adult in good health.

In this sample, this clone turned up a few times. V is TRBV21-1 and J is TRBJ2-7; the DNA was not compared with TRBD2, the D call given in the table. TRBV21-1 is listed as a pseudogene. The CDR3 extends over 13 amino acids. The CDR3 spells CASSRGGSYEQYF. The CDR3 DNA is TGTGCCAGCAGTAGGGGGGGCTCCTACGAGCAGTACTTC.

The J gene is TRBJ1-4, the V gene TRBV30, with 7 bases identical to TRBD1. Unmatched junction bases numbered 6, after V lost 0 bases and J lost 8 bases. From germline, CDR1 is GTSNPN and CDR2 SVGIG (reference sequence). The CDR3 runs to 14 residues. CDR3 sequence (DNA): TGTGCCTGGAGTGTAAGAGGGGGCCTGGAAAAACTGTTTTTT. This sequence encodes CAWSVRGGLEKLFF. Variable domain in full (rest from reference TRBV30 and TRBJ1-4): SQTIHQWPATLVQPVGSPLSLECTVEGTSNPNLYWYRQAAGRGLQLLFYSVGIGQISSEVPQNLSASRPQDRQFILSSKKLLLSDSGFYLCAWSVRGGLEKLFFGSGTQLSVL.

J is TRBJ1-1 and V is TRBV19, with 7 bases aligning to TRBD1. Trimming at V came to 6 bases and at J to 6 bases, leaving 10 bases not matched to a gene. In germline, CDR1 is LNHDA, CDR2 SQIVND (reference sequence). The CDR3 totals 14 residues. CDR3 coding DNA: TGTGCCAGTAGGACTAACCGACAGGGATCTGAAGCTTTCTTT. Translated, it gives CASRTNRQGSEAFF.

The genes are TRBV11-3 and TRBJ2-7, with D possibly TRBD2 on 5 matching bases. CDR1 is SGHNT and CDR2 is YENEEA in the germline V gene. V was shortened by 1 base and J by 6 bases, with 13 bases between the two germline ends. CDR3 length: 14 amino acids. Here the CDR3 reads CASSLGGPAGEQYF. In nucleotides, the CDR3 is TGTGCCAGCAGCTTAGGAGGGCCGGCCGGCGAGCAGTACTTC.

The chain joins TRBV7-9 to TRBJ2-2; 7 positions agree with TRBD1. V lost 5 bases and J lost 3; bases outside the gene matches: 9. The CDR3 covers 16 residues. Per the germline V gene, CDR1 is SEHNR and CDR2 is FQNEAQ (reference sequence). Here the CDR3 reads CASSTNRDRYTGELFF. CDR3 coding DNA: TGTGCCAGCAGCACAAACCGGGACAGATACACCGGGGAGCTGTTTTTT.

This chain connects TRBV27 to TRBJ2-2, with no clear D. The CDR3 has 13 residues. V was pared by 6 bases and J by 2 bases, with 7 bases between. From germline, CDR1 is MNHEY and CDR2 SMNVEV (reference sequence). In nucleotides, the CDR3 is TGTGCCAGCAGCCCTGATAACACCGGGGAGCTGTTTTTT. Translated, it gives CASSPDNTGELFF.

This chain links TRBV7-9 with TRBJ2-7; the match to TRBD2 covers 10 bases. Unmatched junction bases numbered 7, after V lost 5 bases and J lost 0 bases. The length of the CDR3 is 16 residues. The germline V gene encodes CDR1 SEHNR and CDR2 FQNEAQ (reference sequence). As DNA, the CDR3 is TGTGCCAGCAGCCTCGGGACTAGCGATTACTCCTACGAGCAGTACTTC. It codes for CASSLGTSDYSYEQYF. Drawing the rest from reference TRBV7-9 and TRBJ2-7, the complete variable domain is DTGVSQNPRHKITKRGQNVTFRCDPISEHNRLYWYRQTLGQGPEFLTYFQNEAQLEKSRLLSDRFSAERPKGSFSTLEIQRTEQGDSAMYLCASSLGTSDYSYEQYFGPGTRLTVT.

Only one count was recorded for this clone. CDR3 DNA sequence: TGTGCCATCAGTGACCCCGAGGAGCCTCCTTACAATGAGCAGTTCTTC. The encoded protein is CAISDPEEPPYNEQFF. This chain links TRBV10-3 with TRBJ2-1; D is uncertain. The CDR3 runs 16 residues. Trimming left V 3 bases short and J 4 bases short, with 16 bases between. Looked up from germline, CDR1 is ENHRY and CDR2 is SYGVKD.

V usage is TRBV6-5 and J usage is TRBJ1-1; a possible D gene is TRBD1 (5 bases). The germline CDR1 and CDR2 sequences are MNHEY and SVGAGI. The V end was cut by 7 bases, the J end by 2 bases, with 11 bases between. The CDR3 has 13 amino acids. The CDR3 coding sequence is TGTGCCAGCAAGGTCGGGGGTAACACTGAAGCTTTCTTT. It yields the protein CASKVGGNTEAFF.

The chain couples TRBV10-3 to TRBJ2-7; 10 nucleotides line up with TRBD1. This CDR3 is 14 amino acids long. Losses at the gene ends were 6 bases for V and 4 bases for J; bases not matched to a gene: 6. Per germline, CDR1 ENHRY and CDR2 SYGVKD. The CDR3 region is CAISPGQGYYEQYF. CDR3 coding DNA: TGTGCCATCAGCCCGGGACAGGGGTATTACGAGCAGTACTTC.

CDR3 protein: CASSLVKGGEQFF. CDR3 DNA sequence: TGTGCCAGCAGCTTGGTGAAGGGGGGGGAGCAGTTCTTC. The J gene is TRBJ2-1, the V gene TRBV5-4, with D tentatively TRBD2 (7 bases). The CDR3 has 13 residues. CDR1 and CDR2 (germline): SGHNT, YYREEE (reference sequence). V was shortened by 0 bases and J by 10 bases, with 11 bases between the two germline ends.

For this clone: In the same sample, other DNA sequences code for this CDR3. The J gene is TRBJ2-2, the V gene TRBV5-4; 9 positions match TRBD2. Looked up from germline, CDR1 is SGHNT and CDR2 is YYREEE (reference sequence). This CDR3 comprises 15 residues. V gave up 4 bases and J gave up 1 base; unmatched junction bases: 2. CDR3 sequence: CASSRAGGNTGELFF. DNA for the CDR3: TGTGCCAGCAGCCGAGCGGGAGGGAACACCGGGGAGCTGTTTTTT.

The chain couples TRBV11-2 to TRBJ2-2; D perhaps matches TRBD2 (5 bases). Trimming took 2 bases from V and 4 from J, leaving 11 bases between them. The CDR3 contains 15 residues. CDR1 SGHAT and CDR2 FQNNGV come from the germline V gene. In DNA form, the CDR3 reads TGTGCCAGCAGCTTAAGGACTGACTCCACCGGGGAGCTGTTTTTT. It is translated as CASSLRTDSTGELFF. The complete variable domain, with remaining parts taken from reference TRBV11-2 and TRBJ2-2, reads EAGVAQSPRYKIIEKRQSVAFWCNPISGHATLYWYQQILGQGPKLLIQFQNNGVVDDSQLPKDRFSAERLKGVDSTLKIQPAKLEDSAVYLCASSLRTDSTGELFFGEGSRLTVL.

The CDR3 coding sequence is TGTGCCAGCAGTTATTACAGCGGAAACTATGGCTACACCTTC. This gives the protein CASSYYSGNYGYTF. The chain couples TRBV7-2 to TRBJ1-2, with unresolved D. Trimming cost V 6 bases and J 2 bases, with 13 bases left between them. The CDR3 totals 14 residues. Looked up from germline, CDR1 is SGHTA and CDR2 is FQGNSA.

The rearrangement joins TRBV7-6 to TRBJ1-6; D not resolved. The germline CDR1 and CDR2 sequences are SGHVS and FNYEAQ. Between the trimmed V and J ends, which lost 5 bases and 10 bases, there was a span of 12 bases. This CDR3 is 13 amino acids long. CDR3 sequence: CASSQEGGSPLHF. As DNA, the CDR3 is TGTGCCAGCAGCCAAGAGGGTGGATCACCCCTCCACTTT.

This clone was recorded only once. V usage is TRBV24-1 and J usage is TRBJ1-1; 9 bases match TRBD1. This CDR3 is built from 15 residues. CDR1 is KGHDR and CDR2 is SFDVKD in the germline V gene. Trimming removed 4 bases from V and 2 bases from J; junction bases left unmatched: 4. CDR3 DNA: TGTGCCACCAGTGACTCGACAGGGGGAAACACTGAAGCTTTCTTT. Translated: CATSDSTGGNTEAFF.

The chain employs TRBV3-1 (or the pseudogene TRBV3-2) and TRBJ1-2; 7 nucleotides match TRBD1. Germline-derived CDR1 and CDR2 are LGHDT and YNNKEL (reference sequence). The CDR3 consists of 14 residues. J was trimmed by 14 bases and V by 2 bases; bases with no gene match: 14. Written as DNA, the CDR3 is TGTGCCAGCAGCCAACTCAAGGGACAGAAGGTTCTAACCTTC. As protein: CASSQLKGQKVLTF.

This sequence joins TRBV10-3 and TRBJ2-7; 10 positions agree with TRBD2. J lost 4 bases, V lost 7 bases, and 7 bases had no gene match. Germline V gives CDR1 ENHRY, CDR2 SYGVKD. The CDR3 covers 14 residues. The chain's CDR3 is CAITSSGSRYEQYF. For the CDR3, the DNA is TGTGCCATCACCTCTAGCGGGAGTAGGTACGAGCAGTACTTC.

J is TRBJ2-1 and V is TRBV6-2 or TRBV6-3, with D maybe TRBD1 (6 bases). Per germline, CDR1 MNHEY and CDR2 SVGEGT. The CDR3 is made up of 12 amino acids. V gave up 4 bases and J gave up 8 bases, with 9 bases separating them. Here the CDR3 DNA reads TGTGCCAGCAGTTCAGGGGTCCATGAGCAGTTCTTC. It yields the protein CASSSGVHEQFF.